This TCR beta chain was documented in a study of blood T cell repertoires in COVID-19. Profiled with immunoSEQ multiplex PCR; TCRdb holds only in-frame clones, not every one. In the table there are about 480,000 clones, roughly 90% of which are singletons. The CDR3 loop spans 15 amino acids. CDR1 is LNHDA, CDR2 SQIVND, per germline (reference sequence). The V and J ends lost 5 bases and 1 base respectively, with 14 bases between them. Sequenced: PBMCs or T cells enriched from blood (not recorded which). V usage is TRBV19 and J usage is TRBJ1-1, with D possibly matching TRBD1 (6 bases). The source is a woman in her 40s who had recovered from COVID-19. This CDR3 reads CASSRLGQPNTEAFF. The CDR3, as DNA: TGTGCCAGTAGTCGATTAGGACAGCCGAACACTGAAGCTTTCTTT.